The clone carrying this T cell receptor (beta chain) was observed at least ten times. The data were taken from a study of blood T cell repertoires in COVID-19. Study-level information: T cells, B-cell-depleted T cells, or PBMCs provided the cDNA or gDNA that served as material.

V shed 1 base and J shed 3 bases, with 15 bases lying between them. CDR3 length: 17 amino acids. Per the germline V gene, CDR1 is SGHDN and CDR2 is FVKESK. Method: immunoSEQ multiplex PCR; TCRdb's copy keeps in-frame clones and lacks some. The table records hundreds of thousands of clones, around 84% of them present only once. The sample taken for sequencing was PBMCs or T cells enriched from blood (not recorded which). The V call is TRBV14, the J call TRBJ2-2; TRBD2 is a possible D gene (6 bases). This clonotype originated in a man aged 40-49 years who had recovered from COVID-19. In DNA, the CDR3 is TGTGCCAGCAGCCAAGCTTTCGGGAGTGCCGACACCGGGGAGCTGTTTTTT. The encoded protein is CASSQAFGSADTGELFF. The variable domain in full, completed from reference TRBV14 and TRBJ2-2, reads EAGVTQFPSHSVIEKGQTVTLRCDPISGHDNLYWYRRVMGKEIKFLLHFVKESKQDESGMPNNRFLAERTGGTYSTLKVQPAELEDSGVYFCASSQAFGSADTGELFFGEGSRLTVL.